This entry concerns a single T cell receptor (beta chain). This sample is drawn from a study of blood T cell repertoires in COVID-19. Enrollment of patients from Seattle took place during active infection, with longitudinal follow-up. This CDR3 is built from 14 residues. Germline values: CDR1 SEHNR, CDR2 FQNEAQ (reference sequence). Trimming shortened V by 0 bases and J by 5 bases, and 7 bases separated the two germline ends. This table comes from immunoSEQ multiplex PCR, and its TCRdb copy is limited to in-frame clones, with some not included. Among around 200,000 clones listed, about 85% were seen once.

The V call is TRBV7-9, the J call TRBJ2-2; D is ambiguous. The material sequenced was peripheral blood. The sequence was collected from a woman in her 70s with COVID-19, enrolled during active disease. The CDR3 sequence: CASSLASPTGELFF. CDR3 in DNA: TGTGCCAGCAGCTTAGCGTCTCCGACCGGGGAGCTGTTTTTT.